This record concerns one T cell receptor beta chain sequence. The data were taken from a study of T cell changes during pregnancy in multiple sclerosis. Profiled with immunoSEQ multiplex PCR; TCRdb holds only in-frame clones, not every one. The table shows about 98,000 clones, with 92% occurring only once. The V segment lost 0 bases and the J segment 1 base; nucleotides outside the gene matches: 12. The CDR3 runs to 20 residues. CDR1 is MNHEY, CDR2 SMNVEV, per germline (reference sequence). The material was peripheral blood, obtained after pregnancy. The rearrangement links TRBV27 to TRBJ2-6; TRBD1 matches at 7 bases. The receptor was derived from a female donor in good health, enrolled as a control in a pregnancy study. CDR3 protein: CASSLSIGGPLDSGANVLTF. The CDR3 DNA reads TGTGCCAGCAGTTTATCGATAGGGGGCCCCCTCGATTCTGGGGCCAACGTCCTGACTTTC.